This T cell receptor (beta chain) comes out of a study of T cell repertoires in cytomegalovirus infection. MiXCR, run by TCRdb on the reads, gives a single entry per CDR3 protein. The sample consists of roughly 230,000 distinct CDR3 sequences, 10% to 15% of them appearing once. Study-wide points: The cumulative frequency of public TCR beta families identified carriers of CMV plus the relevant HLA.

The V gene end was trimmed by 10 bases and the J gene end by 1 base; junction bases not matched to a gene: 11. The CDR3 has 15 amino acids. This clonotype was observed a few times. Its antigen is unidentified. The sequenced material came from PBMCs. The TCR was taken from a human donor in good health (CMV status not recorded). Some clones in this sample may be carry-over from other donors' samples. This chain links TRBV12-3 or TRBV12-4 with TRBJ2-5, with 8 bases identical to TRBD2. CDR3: CATVEASGGQETQYF. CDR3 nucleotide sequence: TGTGCCACAGTTGAGGCCAGCGGGGGCCAAGAGACCCAGTACTTC.